This TCR beta chain was documented in a study of blood T cell repertoires in COVID-19. The overall study: The samples span acute and convalescent COVID-19 from the United States, Italy and Spain. In each case, the material was cDNA or gDNA derived from T cells, B-cell-depleted T cells, or PBMCs.

Germline loops: CDR1 MNHEY, CDR2 SVGEGT. CDR3 length equals 15 residues. J was trimmed by 6 bases and V by 5 bases; bases with no gene match: 12. Authors' methods: Reference gene primer amplification yielded estimated nucleated cell counts. Assay: immunoSEQ multiplex PCR; the TCRdb copy retains only in-frame clones and omits some. From that table come the V and J calls and clone size; the DNA was used to work out D and trimming. The sample shows approximately 50,000 clones, 80% to 95% of them seen only once. The specimen was peripheral blood. The gene calls are TRBV6-2 or TRBV6-3 and TRBJ1-2; 7 positions agree with TRBD1. The TCR comes from a middle-aged man with active COVID-19. The DNA of the CDR3 is TGTGCCAGCAGTGTGAGAAGACAGGGAGCTAATGGCTACACCTTC. Residues: CASSVRRQGANGYTF.